This T cell receptor beta chain was sequenced during a study of blood T cells in healthy people across ages. Germline V gene sequence: CDR1 PRHDT, CDR2 FYEKMQ (reference sequence). This CDR3 comprises 16 residues. There are a few counts of this clonotype. Alongside a J-beta primer mix, a sample-barcoded 5' primer served in a second PCR lasting about 7 to 11 cycles. One entry per CDR3 protein, called by TCRdb with MiXCR from the 5' RACE reads. Of some 640,000 distinct CDR3 sequences listed, 49% are singletons. V is TRBV13 and J is TRBJ2-5; 7 bases line up with TRBD1. The DNA end is more similar to TRBJ2-7, so the J call may be wrong. The TCR was taken from a woman in her sixties in good health. The sample consisted of blood. CDR3 nucleotide sequence: TGTGCCAGCAGCCCCACCGGACAGGCGCAGGTGTACGAGCAGTACTTC. It specifies CASSPTGQAQVYEQYF.